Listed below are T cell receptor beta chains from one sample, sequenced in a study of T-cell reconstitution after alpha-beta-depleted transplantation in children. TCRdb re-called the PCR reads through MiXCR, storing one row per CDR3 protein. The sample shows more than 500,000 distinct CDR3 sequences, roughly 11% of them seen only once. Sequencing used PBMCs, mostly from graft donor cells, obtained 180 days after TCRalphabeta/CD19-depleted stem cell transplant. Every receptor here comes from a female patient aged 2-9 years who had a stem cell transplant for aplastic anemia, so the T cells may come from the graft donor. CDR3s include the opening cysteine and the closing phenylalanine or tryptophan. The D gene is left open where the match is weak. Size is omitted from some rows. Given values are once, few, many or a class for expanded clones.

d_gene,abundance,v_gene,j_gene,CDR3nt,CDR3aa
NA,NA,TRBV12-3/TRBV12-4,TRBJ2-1,TGTGCCAGCCCCCCAAGGGCAGAAACCTACAATGAGCAGTTCTTC,CASPPRAETYNEQFF
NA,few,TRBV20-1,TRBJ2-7,TGCAGTGCTGAGGGCCCCTCATCCTACGAGCAGTACTTC,CSAEGPSSYEQYF
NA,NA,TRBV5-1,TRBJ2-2,TGCGCCAGCAGCTTGGGGACAGACTACACCGGGGAGCCGTTTTTT,CASSLGTDYTGEPFF
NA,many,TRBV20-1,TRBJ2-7,TGCAGTGCTAGATGGGACTCCACCTACGAGCAGTACTTC,CSARWDSTYEQYF
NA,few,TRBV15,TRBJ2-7,TGTGCCACCAGCAGAGATCAGTTAACCTACGAGCAGTACTTC,CATSRDQLTYEQYF
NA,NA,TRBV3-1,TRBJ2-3,TGTGCCAGCAGCCAAGTAATAGGGGCAGATACGCAGTATTTT,CASSQVIGADTQYF
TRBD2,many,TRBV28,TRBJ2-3,TGTGCCAGCAGTTCTCGACTAGCGGCCCGACCCAATACGCAGTATTTT,CASSSRLAARPNTQYF
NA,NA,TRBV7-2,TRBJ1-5,TGTGCCAGCAGCTTAGCGGGGGGGCGCAATCAGCCCCAGCATTTT,CASSLAGGRNQPQHF
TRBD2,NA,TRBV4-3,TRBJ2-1,TGCGCCAGCAGCCGCTTGACTAGCGGGAATGGCAATGAGCAGTTCTTC,CASSRLTSGNGNEQFF
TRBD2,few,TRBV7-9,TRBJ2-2,TGTGCCAGCAGCTCTAAACTAGCGGGAGTTAACACCGGGGAGCTGTTTTTT,CASSSKLAGVNTGELFF
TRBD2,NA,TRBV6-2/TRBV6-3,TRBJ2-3,TGTGCCAGCAGTTACTCGGTTCGCCGGGTAGAGTGGCGGGAGGGCCGGGGTACGCAGTATTTT,CASSYSVRRVEWREGRGTQYF
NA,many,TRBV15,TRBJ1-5,TGTGCCACCAGCAGCCCCTCAGGAGTAGGTCAGCCCCAGCATTTT,CATSSPSGVGQPQHF
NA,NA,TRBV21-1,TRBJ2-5,TGTGCCAGCAGCTGCCGAGGAGGGTGCCAAGAGACCCAGTACTTC,CASSCRGGCQETQYF
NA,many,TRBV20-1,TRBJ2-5,TGCAGTGCTAAAGGACAGCAAGAGACCCAGTACTTC,CSAKGQQETQYF
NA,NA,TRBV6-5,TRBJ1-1,TGTGCCAGCAGTCGACTTGGCACTGAAGCTTTCTTT,CASSRLGTEAFF
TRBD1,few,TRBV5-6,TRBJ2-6,TGTGCCAGCAGCTCCACAGGGGGCGCTGGGGCCAACGTCCTGACTTTC,CASSSTGGAGANVLTF
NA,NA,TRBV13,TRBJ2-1,TGTGCCAGCAGCTTAGCGGGGGGCCTCGAGCAGTTCTTC,CASSLAGGLEQFF
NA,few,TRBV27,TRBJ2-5,TGTGCCAGCAGTTACACCCCACCTCAAGTGGAGACCCAGTACTTC,CASSYTPPQVETQYF
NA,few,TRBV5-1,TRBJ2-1,TGCGCCAGCAGCCCTCCCCTTTCCGGGACCATCAATGAGCAGTTCTTC,CASSPPLSGTINEQFF
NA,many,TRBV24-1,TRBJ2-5,TGTGCCACCAGTGACCGGGATTTTACCTTTAAAGAGACCCAGTACTTC,CATSDRDFTFKETQYF
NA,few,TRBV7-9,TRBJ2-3,TGTGCCAGCAGCACCCGGGATACCAGCACAGATACGCAGTATTTT,CASSTRDTSTDTQYF
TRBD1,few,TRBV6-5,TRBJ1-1,TGTGCCAGCAGTTACTCGGCAGGGGGCCACACTGAAGCTTTCTTT,CASSYSAGGHTEAFF
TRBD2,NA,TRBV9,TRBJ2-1,TGTGCCAGCAGCACGACTAGCGGGAGAAATCCCAATGAGCAGTTCTTC,CASSTTSGRNPNEQFF
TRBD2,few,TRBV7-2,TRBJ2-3,TGTGCCAGCAGCTTAGCGCCATCCCGGACTAGCGGAAGCACAGATACGCAGTATTTT,CASSLAPSRTSGSTDTQYF
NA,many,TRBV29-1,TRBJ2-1,TGCAGCGTTTCCAGGGGTGTTAATGAGCAGTTCTTC,CSVSRGVNEQFF
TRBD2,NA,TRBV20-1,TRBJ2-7,TGCAGTGCCGTTGGACTAGTGCTCTCCTACGAGCAGTACTTC,CSAVGLVLSYEQYF
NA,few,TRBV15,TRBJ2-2,TGTGCCACCAGCTATCCTACAGCGAACACCGGGGAGCTGTTTTTT,CATSYPTANTGELFF
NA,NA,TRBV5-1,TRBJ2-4,TGCGCCAGCAGCTTGGAGGCGACGCAAGCCAAAAACATTCAGTACTTC,CASSLEATQAKNIQYF
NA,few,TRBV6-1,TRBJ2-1,TGTGCCAGCAGGCTAGGACAGGGAGGGAATGAGCAGTTCTTC,CASRLGQGGNEQFF
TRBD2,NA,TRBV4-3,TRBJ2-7,TGCGCCAGCAGCCAAGGGTGGACTAGCGGTAGCTCCTACGAGCAGTACTTC,CASSQGWTSGSSYEQYF
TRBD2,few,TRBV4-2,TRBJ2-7,TGTGCCAGCAGCCAATTACTAGCGGTGAGCTCCTACGAGCAGTACTTC,CASSQLLAVSSYEQYF
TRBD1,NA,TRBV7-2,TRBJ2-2,TGTGCCAGCAGCGGACAGGGGCTATTCACCGGGGAGCTGTTTTTT,CASSGQGLFTGELFF
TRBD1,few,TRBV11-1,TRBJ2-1,TGTGCCAGCAGATTCAACCGACAGGGGATCCCCTTAAGCTCCTACAATGAGCAGTTCTTC,CASRFNRQGIPLSSYNEQFF
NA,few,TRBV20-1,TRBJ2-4,TGCAGTGCTCTAGGCGGCCCTACTCGGGGAAACATTCAGTACTTC,CSALGGPTRGNIQYF
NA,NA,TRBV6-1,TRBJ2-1,TGTGCCAGCACAGGACACCCCTCCTACAATGAGCAGTTCTTC,CASTGHPSYNEQFF
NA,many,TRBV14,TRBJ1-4,TGTGCCAGCAGCCAAGGCAGGGGTGGTGAAAAACTGTTTTTT,CASSQGRGGEKLFF
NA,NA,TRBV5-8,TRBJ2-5,TGTGCCAGCAGCTTGGGTGAGGAATCCCCACAAGAGACCCAGTACTTC,CASSLGEESPQETQYF
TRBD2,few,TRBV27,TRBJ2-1,TGTGCCAGCGCATCCACCGGCCCTAGCGACCCGGGGGGGTACAATGAGCAGTTCTTC,CASASTGPSDPGGYNEQFF
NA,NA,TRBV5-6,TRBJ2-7,TGTGCCAGCAGCTTACGGCTCAATCGGGGCTCCTACGAGCAGTACTTC,CASSLRLNRGSYEQYF
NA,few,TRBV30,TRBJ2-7,TGTGCCTGGAGTGAGAGCCCACCCTACGAGCAGTACTTC,CAWSESPPYEQYF
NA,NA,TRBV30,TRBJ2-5,TGTGCCTGGAGTGGAGGGACCCAGTACTTC,CAWSGGTQYF
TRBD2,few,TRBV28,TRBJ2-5,TGTGCCAGCAGTTTATTGTTCTGGGAGGGACAAGAGACCCAGTACTTC,CASSLLFWEGQETQYF
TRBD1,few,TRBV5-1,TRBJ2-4,TGCGCCAGCAGCCCGGGATGGGACAGGGTAGGCGACAAAAACATTCAGTACTTC,CASSPGWDRVGDKNIQYF
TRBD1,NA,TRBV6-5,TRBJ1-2,TGTGCCAGCAGTTACGAGACCCCCAGGGGGCAGTCTGGAGGCTACACCTTC,CASSYETPRGQSGGYTF
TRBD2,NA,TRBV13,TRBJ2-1,TGTGCCAGCAGCTTGGAGCGGGAGGGCCAGCTGAATGAGCAGTTCTTC,CASSLEREGQLNEQFF
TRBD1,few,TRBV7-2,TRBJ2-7,TGTGCCAGCAGCTCCAGGACAGGGGTGAACTACGAGCAGTACTTC,CASSSRTGVNYEQYF
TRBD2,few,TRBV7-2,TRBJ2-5,TGTGCCAGCAGCGTTGGGTGGACTAGCGGGAGACTTGGGACCCAGTACTTC,CASSVGWTSGRLGTQYF
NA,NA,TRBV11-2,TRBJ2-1,TGTGCCAGCAGCTCCCACCTCACAAGCTCCTACAATGAGCAGTTCTTC,CASSSHLTSSYNEQFF
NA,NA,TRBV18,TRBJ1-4,TGTGCCAGCTCACCAGGGACAAAGACTAATGAAAAACTGTTTTTT,CASSPGTKTNEKLFF
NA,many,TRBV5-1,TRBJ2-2,TGCGCCAGCAGCTTCGGGGGAAATCTCGGCACCGGGGAGCTGTTTTTT,CASSFGGNLGTGELFF
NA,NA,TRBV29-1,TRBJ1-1,TGCAGCGTTGGGGCAGGGGTGGTCCTAATGAAGGACACTGAAGCTTTCTTT,CSVGAGVVLMKDTEAFF
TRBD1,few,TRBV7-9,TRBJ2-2,TGTGCCAGCAGCGACCGACAGGGGGCGCTTACCGGGGAGCTGTTTTTT,CASSDRQGALTGELFF
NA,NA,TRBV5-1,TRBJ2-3,TGCGCCAGCAGCTTGGATGGGCGCAGGGGGGTAGATACGCAGTATTTT,CASSLDGRRGVDTQYF
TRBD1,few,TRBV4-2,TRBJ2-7,TGTGCCAGCAGCCAAGGGCCAGGGGGTATTTACGAGCAGTACTTC,CASSQGPGGIYEQYF
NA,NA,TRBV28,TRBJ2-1,TGTGCCAGCAGACAACCCATGGGGGATGAGCAGTTCTTC,CASRQPMGDEQFF
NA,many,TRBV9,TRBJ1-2,TGTGCCAGCAGCCGAGGAGGAGCTAACTATGGCTACACCTTC,CASSRGGANYGYTF
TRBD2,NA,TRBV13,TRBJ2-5,TGTGCCAGCAGCTCCGCCAGCGGGAGCGGTCAAGAGACCCAGTACTTC,CASSSASGSGQETQYF
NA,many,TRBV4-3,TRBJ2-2,TGCGCCAGCAGCGACGGACTACCCAACACCGGGGAGCTGTTTTTT,CASSDGLPNTGELFF
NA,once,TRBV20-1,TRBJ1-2,TGCAGTGCTAGGACAGTCACTGGCTACACCTTC,CSARTVTGYTF